The 13 T cell receptor beta chains given below trace back to one sample, sequenced in a study of long-term antiretroviral therapy in people with HIV. Samples were assayed with immunoSEQ v3.0 at survey level. Sequenced by immunoSEQ multiplex PCR; TCRdb stores in-frame clones only, minus some. Here the sample spans 20,000 to 30,000 clones, about 80% being singletons. The sequences come from unsorted PBMCs, collected 1.2 years after starting antiretroviral therapy. The source is a woman between 40 and 50 years old with HIV.

The gene calls are TRBV5-1 and TRBJ2-7; no reliable D call. This CDR3 has 13 residues. Trimming took 4 bases from V and 3 from J, leaving 11 bases between them. Germline V gives CDR1 SGHRS, CDR2 YFSETQ. This CDR3 reads CASSPTFDYEQYF. Here the CDR3 DNA reads TGCGCCAGCAGCCCTACCTTTGACTACGAGCAGTACTTC.

The chain recombines TRBV11-2 with TRBJ2-7, with TRBD1 matching over 7 bases. Per germline, CDR1 SGHAT and CDR2 FQNNGV. The V gene end was trimmed by 4 bases and the J gene end by 2 bases; junction bases not matched to a gene: 8. CDR3 length: 15 residues. The CDR3 spells CASSSAGTAAYEQYF. The CDR3 coding sequence is TGTGCCAGCAGCTCAGCCGGGACAGCAGCCTACGAGCAGTACTTC. Supplemented by reference TRBV11-2 and TRBJ2-7, the full variable domain reads EAGVAQSPRYKIIEKRQSVAFWCNPISGHATLYWYQQILGQGPKLLIQFQNNGVVDDSQLPKDRFSAERLKGVDSTLKIQPAKLEDSAVYLCASSSAGTAAYEQYFGPGTRLTVT.

The V and J genes are TRBV14 and TRBJ2-7; D may be TRBD1 or TRBD2 (5 bases each). Trimming removed 4 bases at V and 0 bases at J, with 10 bases between. Germline CDR1 is SGHDN and CDR2 is FVKESK. CDR3 length equals 14 residues. This chain's CDR3 is CASSLGDLSYEQYF. CDR3 in DNA: TGTGCCAGCAGCCTCGGGGACCTCTCCTACGAGCAGTACTTC.

V is TRBV25-1 and J is TRBJ2-1, with D tentatively TRBD1 or TRBD2 (5 bases each). The V gene's germline CDR1 is MGHDK and CDR2 SYGVNS. This CDR3 contains 11 residues. V gave up 4 bases and J gave up 12 bases, with 10 bases separating them. The CDR3 loop is CASSVGGRQFF. For the CDR3, the DNA is TGTGCCAGCAGTGTTGGGGGTCGGCAGTTCTTC.

V and J are TRBV19 and TRBJ2-2; TRBD2 aligns across 10 bases. J lost 4 bases, V lost 7 bases, and 9 bases had no gene match. CDR1 and CDR2 (germline): LNHDA, SQIVND (reference sequence). CDR3 length: 16 amino acids. CDR3: CASTKLAGPVTGELFF. The DNA for the CDR3 is TGTGCCAGTACCAAACTAGCGGGACCCGTCACCGGGGAGCTGTTTTTT.

V and J are TRBV21-1 and TRBJ1-3. TRBV21-1 counts as a pseudogene. This CDR3 contains 17 residues. The CDR3 region is CASSKHGGAHSGNTIYF. Written as DNA, the CDR3 is TGTGCCAGCAGCAAACACGGGGGGGCCCACTCTGGAAACACCATATATTTT.

The chain is built from TRBV10-3 and TRBJ1-3; D ambiguous. The CDR3 runs to 15 residues. The V and J ends lost 0 bases and 0 bases respectively, with 6 bases between them. The germline V gene encodes CDR1 ENHRY and CDR2 SYGVKD. As DNA, the CDR3 is TGTGCCATCAGTGAGTCAGGCAGCTCTGGAAACACCATATATTTT. Protein sequence: CAISESGSSGNTIYF.

The chain links TRBV7-2 to TRBJ2-7, with 10 bases matching TRBD1. The CDR3 is made up of 14 amino acids. Germline V gene sequence: CDR1 SGHTA, CDR2 FQGNSA. The ends lost 4 bases at V and 3 bases at J; junction bases unmatched: 3. The CDR3 DNA reads TGTGCCAGCAGCTCCGGGACAGGGGACTACGAGCAGTACTTC. Residues: CASSSGTGDYEQYF. The full variable domain, in which reference TRBV7-2 and TRBJ2-7 provide the parts outside the CDR3, is GAGVSQSPSNKVTEKGKDVELRCDPISGHTALYWYRQSLGQGLEFLIYFQGNSAPDKSGLPSDRFSAERTGGSVSTLTIQRTQQEDSAVYLCASSSGTGDYEQYFGPGTRLTVT.

The chain recombines TRBV19 with TRBJ1-2; D gene ambiguous. Germline-derived CDR1 and CDR2 are LNHDA and SQIVND (reference sequence). The CDR3 spans 14 residues. The ends were cut back, 3 bases at V and 0 bases at J, with 8 bases in the middle. Here the CDR3 DNA reads TGTGCCAGTAGTATTTCCACTACTAACTATGGCTACACCTTC. This gives the protein CASSISTTNYGYTF.

The chain carries TRBV19 and TRBJ2-7, with 9 bases identical to TRBD1. This CDR3 has 14 residues. Trimming at V came to 8 bases and at J to 2 bases, leaving 7 bases not matched to a gene. Germline CDR1 LNHDA, CDR2 SQIVND (reference sequence). CDR3 region: CASRSWTGAYEQYF. The CDR3 nucleotides are TGTGCCAGTCGCTCTTGGACAGGGGCCTACGAGCAGTACTTC. Complete variable domain (other parts from reference TRBV19 and TRBJ2-7): DGGITQSPKYLFRKEGQNVTLSCEQNLNHDAMYWYRQDPGQGLRLIYYSQIVNDFQKGDIAEGYSVSREKKESFPLTVTSAQKNPTAFYLCASRSWTGAYEQYFGPGTRLTVT.

This chain links TRBV4-3 with TRBJ1-3; 8 bases are a match to TRBD1. The CDR3 runs to 14 residues. After removal of 0 bases from V and 7 bases from J, the junction contained 2 bases not matched to a gene. Per germline, CDR1 LGHNA and CDR2 YSLEER. This CDR3 reads CASSQDQGANTIYF. The CDR3 DNA reads TGCGCCAGCAGCCAAGATCAGGGGGCCAACACCATATATTTT.

The chain is built from TRBV10-3 and TRBJ1-4; 8 bases align to TRBD1. The germline V gene encodes CDR1 ENHRY and CDR2 SYGVKD. The CDR3 is 16 amino acids. With 0 bases clipped from V and 6 bases from J, the junction kept 6 bases outside the gene matches. This chain's CDR3 is CAISESRQGADEKLFF. The CDR3 nucleotides read TGTGCCATCAGTGAGTCGAGGCAGGGGGCTGATGAAAAACTGTTTTTT.

The gene calls are TRBV7-9 and TRBJ2-3, with a weak D call TRBD2 (5 bases). The germline V and J ends were trimmed by 3 bases and 0 bases, with 13 bases remaining between them. Germline lookup yields CDR1 SEHNR and CDR2 FQNEAQ (reference sequence). CDR3 length: 16 residues. CDR3 residues: CASSFGGGYSTDTQYF. DNA for the CDR3: TGTGCCAGCAGCTTTGGCGGCGGGTATAGCACAGATACGCAGTATTTT.